The T cell receptor beta chain under discussion was sequenced for a study of response to subunit inactivated influenza vaccine. TCRdb fed the RT-PCR reads into MiXCR, producing one record per CDR3 protein. In the table there are about 650,000 distinct CDR3 sequences, 15% to 17% of which are singletons. Remarks on this clonotype: Its antigen is unidentified.

Whole-study results and caveats: That few new T cells are recruited by each seasonal influenza vaccination was the authors' suggestion.

Trimming took off 4 bases at V and 1 base at J, with 19 bases between the two ends. CDR3 length: 17 residues. Germline lookup yields CDR1 SGHDN and CDR2 FVKESK. Sequencing used PBMCs from blood, obtained roughly 12 days after vaccination. The V call is TRBV14, the J call TRBJ1-1; D remains unclear. This TCR came from a man aged 45 to 65 who received an inactivated influenza vaccine. The CDR3 sequence: CASSPDPKKTGNTEAFF. CDR3 in DNA: TGTGCCAGCAGCCCCGACCCCAAGAAGACGGGGAACACTGAAGCTTTCTTT.